The 25 T cell receptor beta chains presented below share a single source sample, sequenced in a study of early stage breast cancer tumors (dated by TCRdb to 2017 to 2019). The receptor library was made with the immunoSEQ multiplex PCR assay. TCRdb re-hosts the immuneACCESS table, in-frame sequences only. Its copies lack some clones; in the studies checked, an unresolved V gene accounts for under half of them, and the cause for the rest is not known. The sample table records 45,000 to 60,000 clones; about 89% of these occur just once. Roughly 5% of the sample comes from the top ten. Sequencing used blood. The receptor source for this set is a person aged 70 to 85 with breast cancer.

The chain links TRBV30 to TRBJ2-3, with 11 positions matching TRBD2. Trimming at V came to 7 bases and at J to 7 bases, leaving 7 bases not matched to a gene. CDR3 length: 13 amino acids. Germline V gene lookup returns CDR1 GTSNPN and CDR2 SVGIG (reference sequence). The CDR3 loop reads CAFTSGGVHTQYF. The CDR3 nucleotides are TGTGCCTTCACTAGCGGGGGTGTTCATACGCAGTATTTT.

The CDR3 DNA reads TGCGCCAGCAGCTTGGGCTCGGGGGGTAATTCACCCCTCCACTTT. This sequence encodes CASSLGSGGNSPLHF. The J gene is TRBJ1-6, the V gene TRBV5-1, with D possibly matching TRBD1 (5 bases). CDR1 and CDR2 (germline): SGHRS, YFSETQ. The CDR3 loop spans 15 amino acids. V was cut by 0 bases and J by 6 bases, with 10 bases left in between.

This rearrangement joins TRBV29-1 to TRBJ2-1, with 7 bases that match TRBD1. Per the germline V gene, CDR1 is SQVTM and CDR2 is ANQGSEA. CDR3 length equals 13 residues. CDR3 coding DNA: TGCAGTGCCCAGGGACAGCGAGACAATGAGCAGTTCTTC. As protein: CSAQGQRDNEQFF.

This chain links TRBV19 with TRBJ1-1; 7 nucleotides align to TRBD1. V lost 9 bases and J lost 4; bases outside the gene matches: 8. This CDR3 region has 13 residues. The germline V gene encodes CDR1 LNHDA and CDR2 SQIVND (reference sequence). Here the CDR3 DNA reads TGTGCCAGCCAAACAGGGGTGTTCACTGAAGCTTTCTTT. Amino acids: CASQTGVFTEAFF.

The rearrangement joins TRBV7-3 to TRBJ2-7; 8 bases agree with TRBD2. CDR3 length equals 14 residues. Germline CDR1 reads SGHTA; CDR2 reads FQGTGA. V shed 4 bases and J 5 bases; nucleotides not matched to a gene: 7. CDR3 region: CASSSVAGRDEQYF. Here the CDR3 DNA reads TGTGCCAGCAGCTCGGTGGCCGGGAGGGACGAGCAGTACTTC. Filled out from reference TRBV7-3 and TRBJ2-7, the complete variable domain reads GAGVSQTPSNKVTEKGKYVELRCDPISGHTALYWYRQSLGQGPEFLIYFQGTGAADDSGLPNDRFFAVRPEGSVSTLKIQRTERGDSAVYLCASSSVAGRDEQYFGPGTRLTVT.

V is TRBV30 and J is TRBJ1-1, with no clear D. Per germline, CDR1 GTSNPN and CDR2 SVGIG (reference sequence). Trimming took 3 bases from V and 0 from J, leaving 8 bases between them. The CDR3 spans 13 residues. The CDR3 here is CAWRAILNTEAFF. CDR3 nucleotide sequence: TGTGCCTGGAGGGCCATTTTGAACACTGAAGCTTTCTTT.

CDR3 sequence: CASSLDGGSSYNEQFF. CDR3 sequence (DNA): TGTGCCAGCAGCTTAGACGGTGGGAGCTCCTACAATGAGCAGTTCTTC. The chain is built from TRBV7-2 and TRBJ2-1; D is possibly TRBD2 (5 bases). The length of the CDR3 is 16 residues. CDR1 is SGHTA, CDR2 FQGNSA, per germline. The V gene lost 1 base and the J gene lost 0 bases, with 10 bases spanning the gap.

This clone was counted only a few times. CDR3 DNA sequence: TGTGCCAGCAGTGCCGCTCGGGGTTACGAGCAGTACTTC. Residues: CASSAARGYEQYF. The chain employs TRBV6-5 and TRBJ2-7; D perhaps matches TRBD2 (5 bases). The germline V and J ends were trimmed by 5 bases and 4 bases, with 12 bases remaining between them. Looked up from germline, CDR1 is MNHEY and CDR2 is SVGAGI. This CDR3 spans 13 amino acids.

This clone was detected a few times. The J gene is TRBJ2-7, the V gene TRBV7-2; D remains unclear. Germline CDR1 SGHTA, CDR2 FQGNSA. This CDR3 is built from 11 residues. Between the trimmed V and J ends, which lost 5 bases and 3 bases, there was a span of 5 bases. The CDR3 spells CASSLRYEQYF. The CDR3, as DNA: TGTGCCAGCAGCCTCCGCTACGAGCAGTACTTC.

CDR3 sequence (DNA): TGCGCCAGCAGCAGATCGGGACTAGCGGGGGGTCGCGATGAGCAGTTCTTC. It specifies CASSRSGLAGGRDEQFF. The chain recombines TRBV4-1 with TRBJ2-1; 15 bases align to TRBD2. Germline loops: CDR1 MGHRA, CDR2 YSYEKL. V gave up 5 bases and J gave up 8 bases; unmatched junction bases: 10. The length of the CDR3 is 17 residues.

The chain carries TRBV5-1 and TRBJ2-7; 8 bases line up with TRBD1. Trimming removed 3 bases from V and 3 bases from J; junction bases left unmatched: 8. Germline V gene lookup returns CDR1 SGHRS and CDR2 YFSETQ. The CDR3 contains 15 residues. The CDR3 spells CASSWTGTQIYEQYF. Here the CDR3 DNA reads TGCGCCAGCAGCTGGACAGGGACACAAATCTACGAGCAGTACTTC.

This rearrangement joins TRBV10-3 to TRBJ2-3; TRBD2 matches at 7 bases. CDR3 length: 14 residues. V lost 5 bases and J lost 1; bases outside the gene matches: 3. The germline gives CDR1 ENHRY, CDR2 SYGVKD. CDR3 DNA: TGTGCCATCAGTTGGACTAGGGGCACAGATACGCAGTATTTT. It translates to CAISWTRGTDTQYF.

The chain recombines TRBV28 with TRBJ1-5; possible D gene TRBD1, 5 bases. Per the germline V gene, CDR1 is MDHEN and CDR2 is SYDVKM. The CDR3 runs to 14 residues. V was cut by 5 bases and J by 6 bases, with 14 bases left in between. The DNA of the CDR3 is TGTGCCAGCAGTATCTTGCAGGGAGGTCAGCCCCAGCATTTT. It is translated as CASSILQGGQPQHF.

This sequence joins TRBV12-5 and TRBJ2-5, with a possible D match to TRBD2 (5 bases). This CDR3 comprises 13 residues. Germline V gives CDR1 LGHNT, CDR2 FRNRAP. The V and J ends lost 0 bases and 7 bases respectively, with 9 bases between them. As DNA, the CDR3 is TGTGCTAGTGGTTTGGTACGAGGAGGGACCCAGTACTTC. This codes for CASGLVRGGTQYF.

The J gene is TRBJ2-1, the V gene TRBV5-1; D gene unclear. Trimming took off 2 bases at V and 1 base at J, with 4 bases between the two ends. This CDR3 is built from 13 residues. The germline V gene encodes CDR1 SGHRS and CDR2 YFSETQ. This CDR3 is CASSLTSYNEQFF. The CDR3, as DNA: TGCGCCAGCAGCTTAACATCCTACAATGAGCAGTTCTTC.

The chain couples TRBV9 to TRBJ2-1; the match to TRBD2 covers 9 bases. Germline V CDR1 and CDR2: SGDLS, YYNGEE. This CDR3 spans 17 amino acids. The J segment lost 3 bases and the V segment lost 0 bases, leaving 7 bases of the junction unmatched. CDR3 sequence reads: CASSVGAAGGDYNEQFF. CDR3 nucleotides: TGTGCCAGCAGCGTAGGGGCCGCGGGAGGGGACTACAATGAGCAGTTCTTC.

This clone was picked up one time. The chain is built from TRBV30 and TRBJ2-5, with D perhaps matching TRBD1 (5 bases). The length of the CDR3 is 15 residues. Germline CDR1 is GTSNPN and CDR2 is SVGIG (reference sequence). The germline V and J ends were trimmed by 5 bases and 5 bases, with 21 bases remaining between them. As DNA, the CDR3 is TGTGCCTGGGGACGTGGACAAAGGGGCAGCGAGACCCAGTACTTC. Amino acid sequence: CAWGRGQRGSETQYF. Using reference TRBV30 and TRBJ2-5 for the parts outside the CDR3, the full variable domain is SQTIHQWPATLVQPVGSPLSLECTVEGTSNPNLYWYRQAAGRGLQLLFYSVGIGQISSEVPQNLSASRPQDRQFILSSKKLLLSDSGFYLCAWGRGQRGSETQYFGPGTRLLVL.

The chain employs TRBV7-9 and TRBJ2-3; D possibly corresponds to TRBD1 (5 bases). The CDR3 loop spans 13 amino acids. CDR1 and CDR2 (germline): SEHNR, FQNEAQ (reference sequence). V gave up 5 bases and J gave up 4 bases, with 10 bases separating them. CDR3 residues: CASSPKGPDTQYF. CDR3 coding DNA: TGTGCCAGCAGCCCCAAGGGGCCAGATACGCAGTATTTT.

In this sample, this clone turned up once. The CDR3 reads CASSLGQGGGYGYTF. The CDR3 DNA is TGCGCCAGCAGCTTGGGACAGGGGGGGGGCTATGGCTACACCTTC. This rearrangement joins TRBV5-1 to TRBJ1-2, with 9 positions matching TRBD1. The CDR3 totals 15 residues. V trimming: 0 bases; J trimming: 4 bases; junction bases outside the gene matches: 4. Germline lookup yields CDR1 SGHRS and CDR2 YFSETQ.

The J gene is TRBJ1-1, the V gene TRBV27; D may be TRBD1 (5 bases). CDR3 length: 16 residues. Trimming removed 0 bases at V and 1 base at J, with 12 bases between. Germline CDR1 is MNHEY and CDR2 is SMNVEV (reference sequence). CDR3 coding DNA: TGTGCCAGCAGTTTATCCCCCCAGGGAACGAACACTGAAGCTTTCTTT. It is translated as CASSLSPQGTNTEAFF.

Only a few counts were recorded for this clone. This chain links TRBV27 with TRBJ1-1, with 7 positions matching TRBD1. The CDR3 runs to 15 residues. The germline gives CDR1 MNHEY, CDR2 SMNVEV (reference sequence). V shed 0 bases and J 5 bases; nucleotides not matched to a gene: 6. The CDR3 loop is CASSLSKGAGTEAFF. The CDR3 DNA reads TGTGCCAGCAGTTTATCGAAGGGGGCAGGTACTGAAGCTTTCTTT.

The count of this clone is one. This sequence joins TRBV6-5 and TRBJ2-5; D unclear. With 1 base removed from V and 2 bases from J, the gap between germline ends came to 11 bases. This CDR3 region has 15 residues. Looked up from germline, CDR1 is MNHEY and CDR2 is SVGAGI. CDR3 loop: CASSYYVAAQETQYF. The CDR3 DNA sequence: TGTGCCAGCAGTTACTATGTGGCGGCACAAGAGACCCAGTACTTC.

The chain has TRBV4-3 and TRBJ2-7; D might be TRBD1 (5 bases). From germline, CDR1 is LGHNA and CDR2 YSLEER. The CDR3 runs 16 residues. The V end lost 4 bases, the J end lost 2 bases, and 18 bases lay between the germline ends. The chain's CDR3 is CASSLMPETATYEQYF. CDR3 coding DNA: TGCGCCAGCAGCCTCATGCCGGAGACAGCAACCTACGAGCAGTACTTC.

As concerns this clone: The sample has other DNA sequences that encode this CDR3 too. This CDR3 is CASSEGYSNQPQHF. As DNA, the CDR3 is TGTGCCAGCAGCGAGGGCTATAGCAATCAGCCCCAGCATTTT. V usage is TRBV6-1 and J usage is TRBJ1-5; unclear D gene. CDR1 is MNHNS, CDR2 SASEGT, per germline. V was clipped by 6 bases and J by 0 bases, with 9 bases between them. The CDR3 has 14 residues.

CDR3 amino acids: CAIGKSLNTEAFF. The CDR3 DNA is TGTGCCATCGGGAAGTCTCTGAACACTGAAGCTTTCTTT. V and J are TRBV19 and TRBJ1-1; the D is unclear. Trimming cost V 10 bases and J 0 bases, with 12 bases left between them. CDR3 size: 13 residues. Per germline, CDR1 LNHDA and CDR2 SQIVND (reference sequence). Full variable domain (rest looked up from reference TRBV19 and TRBJ1-1): DGGITQSPKYLFRKEGQNVTLSCEQNLNHDAMYWYRQDPGQGLRLIYYSQIVNDFQKGDIAEGYSVSREKKESFPLTVTSAQKNPTAFYLCAIGKSLNTEAFFGQGTRLTVV.